This T cell receptor (beta chain) was observed in a study of cytomegalovirus exposure and HLA in healthy donors. Regarding the study as a whole: Specificity of a few CMV-associated chains for CMV antigens was verified in vitro.

CDR1 and CDR2 (germline): LNHDA, SQIVND (reference sequence). The ends lost 11 bases at V and 0 bases at J; junction bases unmatched: 18. The CDR3 has 18 residues. PCR primers comprised 60 Vbeta and 13 Jbeta primers. Assay: immunoSEQ multiplex PCR; the TCRdb copy retains only in-frame clones and omits some. The top ten hold 4.5% to 5% of the sample, which has roughly 100,000 clones, about 76% seen once. As regards this clone: Its antigen is not identified.

Healthy people donating bone marrow made up the donors. The sample consisted of PBMCs. The TCR sequence derives from a middle-aged woman in good health and CMV-seronegative. The chain uses TRBV19 and TRBJ2-5, with TRBD1 matching 10 bases. The DNA of the CDR3 is TGTGCCGCAACCTCCGGGACAGGGGCGATTACGTACCAAGAGACCCAGTACTTC. This translates into CAATSGTGAITYQETQYF.